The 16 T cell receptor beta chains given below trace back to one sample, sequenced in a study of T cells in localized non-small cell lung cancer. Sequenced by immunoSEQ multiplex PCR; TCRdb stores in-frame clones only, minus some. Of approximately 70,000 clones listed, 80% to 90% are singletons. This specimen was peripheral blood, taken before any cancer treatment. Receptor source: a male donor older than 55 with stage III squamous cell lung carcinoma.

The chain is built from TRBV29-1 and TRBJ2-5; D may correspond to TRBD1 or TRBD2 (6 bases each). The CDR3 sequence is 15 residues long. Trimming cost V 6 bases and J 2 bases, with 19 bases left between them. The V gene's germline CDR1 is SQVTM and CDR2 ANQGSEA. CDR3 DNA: TGCAGCGTGGAAAAGTGGAGGGGGTCTCAAGAGACCCAGTACTTC. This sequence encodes CSVEKWRGSQETQYF.

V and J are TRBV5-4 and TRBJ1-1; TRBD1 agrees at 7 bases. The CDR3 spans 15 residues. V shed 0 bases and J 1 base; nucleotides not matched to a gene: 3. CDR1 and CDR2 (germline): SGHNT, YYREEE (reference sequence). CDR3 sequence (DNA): TGTGCCAGCAGCTTGGCCACAGGGGCGAACACTGAAGCTTTCTTT. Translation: CASSLATGANTEAFF. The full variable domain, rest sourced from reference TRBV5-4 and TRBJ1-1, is ETGVTQSPTHLIKTRGQQVTLRCSSQSGHNTVSWYQQALGQGPQFIFQYYREEENGRGNFPPRFSGLQFPNYSSELNVNALELDDSALYLCASSLATGANTEAFFGQGTRLTVV.

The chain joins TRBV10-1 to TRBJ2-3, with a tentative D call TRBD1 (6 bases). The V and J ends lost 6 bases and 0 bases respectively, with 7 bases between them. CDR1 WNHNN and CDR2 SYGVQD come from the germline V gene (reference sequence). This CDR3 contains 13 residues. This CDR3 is CASRGQSTDTQYF. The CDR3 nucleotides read TGCGCCAGCAGAGGACAGAGCACAGATACGCAGTATTTT.

CDR3 bases: TGTGCCAGCAGCTTGGCCGGCCTGGGCACTGAAGCTTTCTTT. Its protein product is CASSLAGLGTEAFF. This chain uses TRBV5-8 with TRBJ1-1; D is uncertain. This CDR3 region has 14 residues. Per germline, CDR1 SGHTS and CDR2 YDEGEE. Trimming left V 0 bases short and J 4 bases short, with 10 bases between.

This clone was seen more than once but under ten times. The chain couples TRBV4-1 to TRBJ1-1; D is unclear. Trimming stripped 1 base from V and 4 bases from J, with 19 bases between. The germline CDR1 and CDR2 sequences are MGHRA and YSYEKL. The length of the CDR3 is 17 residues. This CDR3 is CASSQASSRGGSTEAFF. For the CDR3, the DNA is TGCGCCAGCAGCCAAGCCTCGAGCAGAGGAGGAAGCACTGAAGCTTTCTTT.

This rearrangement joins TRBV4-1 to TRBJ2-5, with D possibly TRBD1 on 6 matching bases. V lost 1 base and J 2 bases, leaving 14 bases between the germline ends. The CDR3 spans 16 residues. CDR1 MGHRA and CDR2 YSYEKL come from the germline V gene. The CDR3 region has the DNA TGCGCCAGCAGCCAAGGTGCAGGGGTTGGACAAGAGACCCAGTACTTC. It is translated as CASSQGAGVGQETQYF.

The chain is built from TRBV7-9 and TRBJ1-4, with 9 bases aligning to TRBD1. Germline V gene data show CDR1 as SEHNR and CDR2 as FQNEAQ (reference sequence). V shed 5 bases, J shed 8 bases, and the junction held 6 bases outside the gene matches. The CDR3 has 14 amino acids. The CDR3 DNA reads TGTGCCAGCAGCCCAGGGACAGGGAGGGAAAAACTGTTTTTT. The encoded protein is CASSPGTGREKLFF.

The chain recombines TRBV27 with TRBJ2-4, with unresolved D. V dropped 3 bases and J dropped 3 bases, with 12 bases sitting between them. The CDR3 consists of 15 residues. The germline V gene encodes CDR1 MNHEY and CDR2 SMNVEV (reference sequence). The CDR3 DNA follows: TGTGCCAGCAGTTTCGGTGGGGTTGGCAAAAACATTCAGTACTTC. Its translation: CASSFGGVGKNIQYF.

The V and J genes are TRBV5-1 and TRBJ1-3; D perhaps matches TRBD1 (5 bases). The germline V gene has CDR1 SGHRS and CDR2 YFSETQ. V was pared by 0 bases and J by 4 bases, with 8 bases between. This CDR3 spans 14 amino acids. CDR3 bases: TGCGCCAGCAGCTTGGAGGGGCAAGGAAACACCATATATTTT. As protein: CASSLEGQGNTIYF.

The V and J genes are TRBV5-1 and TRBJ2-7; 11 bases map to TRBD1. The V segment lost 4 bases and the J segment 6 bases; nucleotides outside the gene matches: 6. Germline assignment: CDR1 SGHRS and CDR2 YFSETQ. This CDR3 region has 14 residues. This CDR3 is CASSGGQGAGEQYF. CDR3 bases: TGCGCCAGCAGCGGCGGACAGGGGGCCGGCGAGCAGTACTTC.

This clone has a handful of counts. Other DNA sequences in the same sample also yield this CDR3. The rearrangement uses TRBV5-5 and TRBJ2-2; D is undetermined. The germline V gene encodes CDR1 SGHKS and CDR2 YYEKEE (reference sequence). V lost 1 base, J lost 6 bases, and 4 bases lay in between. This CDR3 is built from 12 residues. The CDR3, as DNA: TGTGCCAGCAGCTTGAGGCCCGGGGAGCTGTTTTTT. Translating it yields CASSLRPGELFF.

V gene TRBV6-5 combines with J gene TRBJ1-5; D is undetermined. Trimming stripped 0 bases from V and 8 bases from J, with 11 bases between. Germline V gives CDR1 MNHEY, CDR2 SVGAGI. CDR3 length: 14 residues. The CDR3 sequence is CASSYSGRREPQHF. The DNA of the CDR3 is TGTGCCAGCAGTTACTCGGGGAGGAGGGAGCCCCAGCATTTT.

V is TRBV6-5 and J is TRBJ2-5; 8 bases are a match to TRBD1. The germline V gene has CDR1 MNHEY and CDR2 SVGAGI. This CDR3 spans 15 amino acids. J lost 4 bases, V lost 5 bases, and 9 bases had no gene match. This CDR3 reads CASSLGTGRGETQYF. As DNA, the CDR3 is TGTGCCAGCAGTCTAGGGACAGGTCGAGGAGAGACCCAGTACTTC.

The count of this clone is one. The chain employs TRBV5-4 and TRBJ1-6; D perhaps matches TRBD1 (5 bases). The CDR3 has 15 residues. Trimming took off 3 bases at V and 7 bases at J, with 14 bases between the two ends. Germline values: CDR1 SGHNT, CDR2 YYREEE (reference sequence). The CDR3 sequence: CASSSLGGINSPLHF. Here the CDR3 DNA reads TGTGCCAGCAGCTCCCTGGGGGGAATCAATTCACCCCTCCACTTT.

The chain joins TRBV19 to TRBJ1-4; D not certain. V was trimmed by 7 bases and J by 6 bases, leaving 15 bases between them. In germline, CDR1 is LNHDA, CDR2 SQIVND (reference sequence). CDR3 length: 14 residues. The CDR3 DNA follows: TGTGCCAGTATCGGCACAGCCGGAGATGAAAAACTGTTTTTT. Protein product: CASIGTAGDEKLFF.

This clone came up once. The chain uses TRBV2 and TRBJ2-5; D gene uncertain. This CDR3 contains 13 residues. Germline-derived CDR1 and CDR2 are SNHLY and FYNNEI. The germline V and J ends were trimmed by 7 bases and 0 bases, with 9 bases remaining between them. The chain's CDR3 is CASKDGNQETQYF. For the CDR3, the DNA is TGTGCCAGCAAGGACGGAAACCAAGAGACCCAGTACTTC.